These 2 T cell receptor beta chains were all obtained from the same sample, sequenced in a study of shared clonotypes between healthy human individuals. Clones were read by immunoSEQ multiplex PCR, and TCRdb kept only the in-frame ones, dropping some. The sample includes more than 500,000 clones, approximately 95% seen only once; the top ten take approximately 0.11%. CD45RO-negative, CCR7-selected cells formed the naive CD8 fraction, which excluded terminally differentiated effector memory CD45RA+ cells. The material sequenced was naive CD8+ T cells sorted from blood. The receptors here all came from a woman in her thirties in good health.

The chain combines TRBV21-1 with TRBJ1-5. TRBV21-1 has pseudogene status. This CDR3 spans 14 amino acids. CDR3 nucleotide sequence: TGTGCCAGCCGAGGGCACAGGCCCCGACAGCCCCAGCATTTT. Residues: CASRGHRPRQPQHF.

V is TRBV11-2 and J is TRBJ2-3, with a weak D call TRBD1 (8 bases). V shed 5 bases and J shed 6 bases, with 18 bases lying between them. The CDR3 spans 15 residues. The germline CDR1 and CDR2 sequences are SGHAT and FQNNGV. The CDR3 protein is CASSLTGGGTDTQYF. The CDR3 DNA reads as TGTGCCAGCAGCCTCACAGGGGGAGGGACGGATACGCAGTATTTT.